This passage covers 29 T cell receptor beta chains from one sample sequenced in a study of blood T cell repertoires in COVID-19. Using immunoSEQ multiplex PCR, the repertoire was profiled, and TCRdb retains in-frame clones only, with some absent. Among around 170,000 clones, 65% to 90% were seen once, and the ten largest hold 1.5% to 1.7%. What was sequenced was peripheral blood. The receptors stem from a human donor in a cohort sampled during active COVID-19.

The sample holds one count of this clone. The gene calls are TRBV7-3 and TRBJ2-7; D not resolved. Trimming removed 1 base at V and 2 bases at J, with 12 bases between. There are 15 residues in the CDR3. Germline assignment: CDR1 SGHTA and CDR2 FQGTGA. For the CDR3, the DNA is TGTGCCAGCAGCTTAATCCTAGGCGATACCTACGAGCAGTACTTC. Translation gives CASSLILGDTYEQYF.

The chain is built from TRBV27 and TRBJ1-4; a weak D match, TRBD1 (5 bases). Germline loops: CDR1 MNHEY, CDR2 SMNVEV (reference sequence). Trimming shortened V by 6 bases and J by 7 bases, and 12 bases separated the two germline ends. The CDR3 sequence is 13 residues long. CDR3 region: CASRDRITEKLFF. The CDR3 DNA follows: TGTGCCAGCAGAGACAGAATAACTGAAAAACTGTTTTTT.

This clone occurred a few times. The J gene is TRBJ2-7, the V gene TRBV7-6, with 8 bases matching TRBD1. V shed 1 base, J shed 3 bases, and the junction held 5 bases outside the gene matches. The CDR3 totals 15 residues. The germline V gene has CDR1 SGHVS and CDR2 FNYEAQ. CDR3 residues: CASSLGQGQFYEQYF. The DNA for the CDR3 is TGTGCCAGCAGCTTAGGACAGGGGCAATTCTACGAGCAGTACTTC.

The chain combines TRBV6-5 with TRBJ2-7; TRBD1 matches 9 bases. The CDR3 covers 15 residues. CDR1 is MNHEY, CDR2 SVGAGI, per germline. With 6 bases clipped from V and 0 bases from J, the junction kept 6 bases outside the gene matches. CDR3 nucleotide sequence: TGTGCCAGCAGGGGAGCGACAGGGGGCTCCTACGAGCAGTACTTC. Residues: CASRGATGGSYEQYF.

V is TRBV27 and J is TRBJ2-7, with 7 bases fitting TRBD1. V trimming: 7 bases; J trimming: 3 bases; junction bases outside the gene matches: 6. In germline, CDR1 is MNHEY, CDR2 SMNVEV (reference sequence). This CDR3 is built from 13 residues. The CDR3 coding sequence is TGTGCCAGCACGGGACAGCCATACTACGAGCAGTACTTC. This codes for CASTGQPYYEQYF.

V is TRBV5-4 and J is TRBJ2-3; D ambiguous. In germline, CDR1 is SGHNT, CDR2 YYREEE (reference sequence). V was clipped by 3 bases and J by 0 bases, with 5 bases between them. The CDR3 length is 13 residues. Here the CDR3 DNA reads TGTGCCAGCAGCTACGGTAGCACAGATACGCAGTATTTT. It specifies CASSYGSTDTQYF.

The chain carries TRBV6-2 or TRBV6-3 and TRBJ1-2; no firm D call. The CDR3 runs 14 residues. The germline V and J ends were trimmed by 5 bases and 3 bases, with 13 bases remaining between them. CDR1 MNHEY and CDR2 SVGEGT come from the germline V gene. This CDR3 is CASSLRSVYYGYTF. The CDR3 nucleotides are TGTGCCAGCAGTCTCCGGTCGGTTTACTATGGCTACACCTTC.

V is TRBV19 and J is TRBJ2-7; 9 bases align to TRBD2. This CDR3 spans 13 amino acids. V lost 7 bases and J lost 2; bases outside the gene matches: 3. Per the germline V gene, CDR1 is LNHDA and CDR2 is SQIVND (reference sequence). The CDR3 sequence: CASTAGGAYEQYF. CDR3 bases: TGTGCCAGTACAGCGGGAGGCGCCTACGAGCAGTACTTC. The variable domain in full, with the rest retrieved from reference TRBV19 and TRBJ2-7, is DGGITQSPKYLFRKEGQNVTLSCEQNLNHDAMYWYRQDPGQGLRLIYYSQIVNDFQKGDIAEGYSVSREKKESFPLTVTSAQKNPTAFYLCASTAGGAYEQYFGPGTRLTVT.

This sequence joins TRBV7-2 and TRBJ1-2, with no clear D. The CDR3 is 13 amino acids. Germline-derived CDR1 and CDR2 are SGHTA and FQGNSA. Between the trimmed V and J ends, which lost 1 base and 8 bases, there was a span of 11 bases. The CDR3 is CASSLDQRRGYTF. As DNA, the CDR3 is TGTGCCAGCAGCTTAGACCAGCGACGGGGCTACACCTTC.

The chain joins TRBV6-5 to TRBJ1-1, with a tentative D call TRBD1 (6 bases). Per germline, CDR1 MNHEY and CDR2 SVGAGI. This CDR3 is 13 amino acids long. Trimming took off 6 bases at V and 4 bases at J, with 12 bases between the two ends. CDR3 amino acids: CASRSRGFTEAFF. CDR3 DNA: TGTGCCAGCAGGTCCAGGGGTTTCACTGAAGCTTTCTTT.

This clone came up a few times. The chain employs TRBV11-2 and TRBJ2-5; tentative D call: TRBD2 (6 bases). Trimming took 5 bases from V and 5 from J, leaving 18 bases between them. Germline V CDR1 and CDR2: SGHAT, FQNNGV. The CDR3 totals 15 residues. The CDR3 loop reads CASSRTRGGGETQYF. CDR3 sequence (DNA): TGTGCCAGCAGCCGCACCCGGGGCGGAGGGGAGACCCAGTACTTC.

The chain uses TRBV7-9 and TRBJ2-7; 7 bases agree with TRBD1. Germline V gene lookup returns CDR1 SEHNR and CDR2 FQNEAQ (reference sequence). With 2 bases clipped from V and 4 bases from J, the junction kept 14 bases outside the gene matches. This CDR3 has 17 residues. The CDR3 DNA sequence: TGTGCCAGCAGCTTACCTTCTATGACAGGGCTCGGGTACGAGCAGTACTTC. Its translation is CASSLPSMTGLGYEQYF. The whole variable domain, filled in from reference TRBV7-9 and TRBJ2-7, reads DTGVSQNPRHKITKRGQNVTFRCDPISEHNRLYWYRQTLGQGPEFLTYFQNEAQLEKSRLLSDRFSAERPKGSFSTLEIQRTEQGDSAMYLCASSLPSMTGLGYEQYFGPGTRLTVT.

The chain is built from TRBV10-3 and TRBJ2-7, with D perhaps TRBD1 (5 bases). Trimming left V 3 bases short and J 4 bases short, with 13 bases between. CDR3 length: 14 amino acids. Germline V gene lookup returns CDR1 ENHRY and CDR2 SYGVKD. This CDR3 reads CAISEAQGGYEQYF. The CDR3, as DNA: TGTGCCATCAGTGAAGCCCAGGGTGGATACGAGCAGTACTTC.

This rearrangement joins TRBV5-6 to TRBJ1-2; 7 bases align to TRBD1. Per germline, CDR1 SGHDT and CDR2 YYEEEE. The V segment lost 4 bases and the J segment 8 bases; nucleotides outside the gene matches: 11. This CDR3 spans 14 amino acids. CDR3 in DNA: TGTGCCAGCAGCGCACGGACAGGTATGGCCGGCTACACCTTC. Translated: CASSARTGMAGYTF.

This clone has a handful of counts. The chain employs TRBV7-3 and TRBJ1-5; D unclear. There are 13 residues in the CDR3. V shed 4 bases and J shed 3 bases, with 7 bases lying between them. The germline V gene has CDR1 SGHTA and CDR2 FQGTGA. CDR3 protein: CASSSGINQPQHF. Here the CDR3 DNA reads TGTGCCAGCAGCTCGGGGATCAATCAGCCCCAGCATTTT.

V usage is TRBV4-1 and J usage is TRBJ1-4, with 7 bases matching TRBD1. CDR1 is MGHRA, CDR2 YSYEKL, per germline. The CDR3 contains 14 residues. J was trimmed by 5 bases and V by 1 base; bases with no gene match: 1. As DNA, the CDR3 is TGCGCCAGCAGCCAAGGGGACAGAAATGAAAAACTGTTTTTT. It is translated as CASSQGDRNEKLFF.

The rearrangement joins TRBV5-1 to TRBJ2-6, with D hard to call. The germline V gene has CDR1 SGHRS and CDR2 YFSETQ. There are 17 residues in the CDR3. Trimming left V 0 bases short and J 4 bases short, with 14 bases between. CDR3 DNA: TGCGCCAGCAGCTTGGATGGCCAACCCTTCGGGGCCAACGTCCTGACTTTC. This gives the protein CASSLDGQPFGANVLTF.

The chain recombines TRBV19 with TRBJ2-7; possible D gene TRBD1, 6 bases. Deletions cut 6 bases from V and 2 bases from J, with 11 bases between. The germline gives CDR1 LNHDA, CDR2 SQIVND (reference sequence). CDR3 length equals 13 residues. CDR3 region: CASRPGHTYEQYF. CDR3 sequence (DNA): TGTGCCAGTAGGCCGGGACACACCTACGAGCAGTACTTC.

This clone was seen only a few times. The J gene is TRBJ2-1, the V gene TRBV7-2, with 8 bases matching TRBD2. From germline, CDR1 is SGHTA and CDR2 FQGNSA. This CDR3 spans 16 amino acids. V was clipped by 3 bases and J by 5 bases; unmatched bases: 9. The CDR3 DNA sequence: TGTGCCAGCAGCTTGAGCGGGAGCCCCTTTGACAATGAGCAGTTCTTC. Translation gives CASSLSGSPFDNEQFF. The whole variable domain, filled in from reference TRBV7-2 and TRBJ2-1, reads GAGVSQSPSNKVTEKGKDVELRCDPISGHTALYWYRQSLGQGLEFLIYFQGNSAPDKSGLPSDRFSAERTGGSVSTLTIQRTQQEDSAVYLCASSLSGSPFDNEQFFGPGTRLTVL.

In this sample, this clone turned up once. The gene calls are TRBV7-2 and TRBJ2-5; TRBD1 agrees at 9 bases. Losses at the gene ends were 4 bases for V and 4 bases for J; bases not matched to a gene: 19. Per the germline V gene, CDR1 is SGHTA and CDR2 is FQGNSA. This CDR3 is 19 amino acids long. CDR3 region: CASSSTLTGGGLLRETQYF. The CDR3 bases are TGTGCCAGCAGCTCTACCTTAACAGGGGGCGGCTTATTGAGAGAGACCCAGTACTTC.

This chain links TRBV6-4 with TRBJ1-1; possible D gene TRBD1, 6 bases. V shed 2 bases and J shed 4 bases, with 8 bases lying between them. Germline V gives CDR1 MRHNA, CDR2 SNTAGT. The CDR3 loop spans 13 amino acids. The DNA of the CDR3 is TGTGCCAGCAGTGACGGGGGGGCCACTGAAGCTTTCTTT. Translation gives CASSDGGATEAFF.

This chain joins TRBV9 and TRBJ2-7; TRBD1 matches at 9 bases. In germline, CDR1 is SGDLS, CDR2 YYNGEE. Germline trimming cut 3 bases from V and 2 bases from J; bases unmatched to any gene: 9. The CDR3 consists of 16 residues. The DNA of the CDR3 is TGTGCCAGCAGCGGACTCCACAGGGGGCGCACCTACGAGCAGTACTTC. It translates to CASSGLHRGRTYEQYF. The variable domain in full, completed from reference TRBV9 and TRBJ2-7, reads DSGVTQTPKHLITATGQRVTLRCSPRSGDLSVYWYQQSLDQGLQFLIQYYNGEERAKGNILERFSAQQFPDLHSELNLSSLELGDSALYFCASSGLHRGRTYEQYFGPGTRLTVT.

This sequence joins TRBV7-2 and TRBJ2-3, with TRBD2 matching 10 bases. With 3 bases clipped from V and 6 bases from J, the junction kept 9 bases outside the gene matches. The germline gives CDR1 SGHTA, CDR2 FQGNSA. This CDR3 region has 16 residues. The CDR3 spells CASSFFSGGRGDTQYF. The CDR3 DNA follows: TGTGCCAGCAGCTTTTTTAGCGGGGGGCGGGGCGATACGCAGTATTTT.

This clone showed up just once. This rearrangement joins TRBV6-5 to TRBJ1-1; a weak D match, TRBD1 (6 bases). This CDR3 contains 16 residues. From germline, CDR1 is MNHEY and CDR2 SVGAGI. Trimming removed 4 bases from V and 10 bases from J, with 25 bases in between. The chain's CDR3 is CASSSPTGGQGWAAFF. In DNA form, the CDR3 reads TGTGCCAGCAGTTCCCCAACTGGTGGCCAGGGGTGGGCAGCTTTCTTT.

The V gene is TRBV6-2 or TRBV6-3, the J gene TRBJ2-7; 8 nucleotides align to TRBD1. The CDR3 has 15 amino acids. CDR1 is MNHEY, CDR2 SVGEGT, per germline. Trimming removed 1 base from V and 8 bases from J; junction bases left unmatched: 10. The chain's CDR3 is CASSYWRDRPSQQYF. The CDR3 DNA follows: TGTGCCAGCAGTTACTGGCGGGACAGGCCCTCTCAGCAGTACTTC.

The chain joins TRBV7-6 to TRBJ2-6; 8 nucleotides agree with TRBD1. The CDR3 has 20 amino acids. Germline V gene sequence: CDR1 SGHVS, CDR2 FNYEAQ. The V and J ends lost 3 bases and 3 bases, in that order; junction bases with no gene match: 16. The CDR3 protein is CASSFARGGQGQGGANVLTF. DNA of the CDR3: TGTGCCAGCAGCTTTGCCCGGGGAGGACAGGGACAAGGTGGGGCCAACGTCCTGACTTTC.

This CDR3 is CASSVDVAGGPGTQYF. Here the CDR3 DNA reads TGTGCCAGCAGCGTAGATGTAGCGGGGGGGCCCGGGACCCAGTACTTC. The chain uses TRBV9 and TRBJ2-5, with 11 positions matching TRBD2. V dropped 0 bases and J dropped 7; count of bases not matched to a gene: 8. Germline assignment: CDR1 SGDLS and CDR2 YYNGEE. This CDR3 contains 16 residues.

The chain links TRBV7-9 to TRBJ2-1; 10 nucleotides line up with TRBD2. This CDR3 is built from 15 residues. The V and J ends lost 1 base and 9 bases, in that order; junction bases with no gene match: 6. Germline CDR1 is SEHNR and CDR2 is FQNEAQ (reference sequence). The CDR3 protein is CASSLDGGLALEQFF. DNA for the CDR3: TGTGCCAGCAGCTTAGATGGGGGACTAGCGCTTGAGCAGTTCTTC.

This clone has a handful of counts. The V call is TRBV6-4, the J call TRBJ2-3, with D perhaps TRBD2 (6 bases). Germline-derived CDR1 and CDR2 are MRHNA and SNTAGT. The CDR3 totals 14 residues. Deletions cut 3 bases from V and 1 base from J, with 8 bases between. CDR3 residues: CASSEGGGTDTQYF. As DNA, the CDR3 is TGTGCCAGCAGTGAGGGCGGGGGCACAGATACGCAGTATTTT.